What follows describes a single T cell receptor beta chain. This sample was taken from a study of neurological immune-mediated disorders. Germline CDR1 and CDR2: MNHNS and SASEGT. The CDR3 loop spans 13 amino acids. With V trimmed by 8 bases and J by 1 base, 5 bases remained unmatched. The method for making cDNA was 5'RACE, and it used 10-nucleotide random UMIs. TCRdb re-called the 5' RACE reads with MiXCR, one entry per CDR3 protein. Among tens of thousands of distinct CDR3 sequences, 11% to 15% were seen once, and the ten largest hold 6.8%. The origin of this receptor is a woman aged 50 to 65 in good health. The rearrangement uses TRBV6-1 and TRBJ2-7, with 7 bases fitting TRBD2. Input material: PBMCs. The CDR3 spells CASGREASYEQYF. The CDR3 DNA is TGTGCCAGCGGACGGGAGGCTTCCTACGAGCAGTACTTC.